This T cell receptor (beta chain) was found in a study of regulatory T cells in long-lasting Graves disease. Study findings and constraints: There were preferences for TRBV28, TRBJ1-2 and TRBJ2-5 in persistent disease. Not thyroid tissue but only peripheral blood was studied. Among persistent patients, a larger number of public clonotypes were shared (around 2,700) than among newly diagnosed patients (approximately 970).

CDR1 and CDR2 (germline): MNHEY, SVGEGT. CDR3 size: 14 residues. V lost 2 bases and J lost 2, with 10 bases in between. In its sample, this clonotype was seen many times. Its specificity is unknown. Construction of TCR beta libraries relied on iRepertoire HTBI primers and on Arm-PCR targeting CDR3 regions. TCRdb itself ran the multiplex PCR reads through MiXCR, one entry per CDR3 protein. The data hold around 360,000 distinct CDR3 sequences, with roughly 17% observed a single time. Time point defined: newly diagnosed GD, antithyroid drugs for less than 3 months. PBMC RNA served as the TCR library source. This sample also appeared in a second study, on T cells in Graves' hyperthyroidism and ophthalmopathy. That source notes: Among clonotypes expanded in thyroid above 0.001, most were also found in blood.

The V call is TRBV6-2 or TRBV6-3, the J call TRBJ2-7; D could derive from TRBD1 or TRBD2 (5 bases each). The TCR sequence derives from a woman younger than 35 with Graves disease. Source: peripheral blood mononuclear cells (PBMCs), taken at new diagnosis, from a patient treated with antithyroid drugs. Written as DNA, the CDR3 is TGTGCCAGCAGTTACGGGACGGAACCCTACGAGCAGTACTTC. Its translation is CASSYGTEPYEQYF.